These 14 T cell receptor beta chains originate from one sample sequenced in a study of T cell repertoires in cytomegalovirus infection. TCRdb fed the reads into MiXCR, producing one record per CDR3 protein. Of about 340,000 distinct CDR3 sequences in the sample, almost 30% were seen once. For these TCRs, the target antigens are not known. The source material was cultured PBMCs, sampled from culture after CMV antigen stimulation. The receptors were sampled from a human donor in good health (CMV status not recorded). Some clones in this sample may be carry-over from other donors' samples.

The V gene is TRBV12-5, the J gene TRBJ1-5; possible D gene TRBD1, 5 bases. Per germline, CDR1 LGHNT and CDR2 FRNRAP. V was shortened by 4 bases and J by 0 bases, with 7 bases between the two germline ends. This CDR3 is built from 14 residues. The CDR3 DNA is TGTGCTAGTGGTTCTGGACATAGCAATCAGCCCCAGCATTTT. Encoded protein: CASGSGHSNQPQHF.

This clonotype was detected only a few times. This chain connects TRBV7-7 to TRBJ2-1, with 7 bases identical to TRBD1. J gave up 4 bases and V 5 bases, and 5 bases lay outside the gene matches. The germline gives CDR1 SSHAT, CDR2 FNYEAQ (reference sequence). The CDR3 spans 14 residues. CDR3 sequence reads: CASSHRGQYNEQFF. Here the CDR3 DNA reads TGTGCCAGCAGCCACCGGGGACAGTACAATGAGCAGTTCTTC.

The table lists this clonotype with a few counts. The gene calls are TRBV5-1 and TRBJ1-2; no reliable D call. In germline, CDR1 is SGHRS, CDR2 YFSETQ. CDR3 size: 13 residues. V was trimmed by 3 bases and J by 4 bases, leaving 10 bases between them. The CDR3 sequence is CASSSGPTYGYTF. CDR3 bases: TGCGCCAGCAGCTCCGGGCCAACCTATGGCTACACCTTC.

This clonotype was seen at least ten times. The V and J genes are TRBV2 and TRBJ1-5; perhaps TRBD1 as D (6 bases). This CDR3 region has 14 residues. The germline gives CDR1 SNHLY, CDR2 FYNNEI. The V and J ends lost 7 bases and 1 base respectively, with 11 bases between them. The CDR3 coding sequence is TGTGCCAGCAACCAGGACAGAAGCAATCAGCCCCAGCATTTT. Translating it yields CASNQDRSNQPQHF.

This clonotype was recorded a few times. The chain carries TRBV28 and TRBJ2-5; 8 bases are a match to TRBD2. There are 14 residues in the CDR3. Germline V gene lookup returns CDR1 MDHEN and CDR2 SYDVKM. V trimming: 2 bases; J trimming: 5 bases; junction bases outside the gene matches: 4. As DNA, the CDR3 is TGTGCCAGCAGTTTAACGGGAGGGTCTGAGACCCAGTACTTC. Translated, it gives CASSLTGGSETQYF.

CDR3 sequence reads: CASGRGGGYTF. For the CDR3, the DNA is TGTGCCAGCGGGCGAGGCGGTGGCTACACCTTC. This chain links TRBV28 with TRBJ1-2, with D hard to call. CDR1 is MDHEN and CDR2 is SYDVKM in the germline V gene. There are 11 residues in the CDR3. The V and J ends lost 8 bases and 7 bases respectively, with 11 bases between them.

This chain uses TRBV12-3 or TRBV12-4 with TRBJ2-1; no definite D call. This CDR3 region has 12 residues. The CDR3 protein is CGVSKEYNEQFF. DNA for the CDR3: TGTGGGGTATCGAAGGAATACAATGAGCAGTTCTTC.

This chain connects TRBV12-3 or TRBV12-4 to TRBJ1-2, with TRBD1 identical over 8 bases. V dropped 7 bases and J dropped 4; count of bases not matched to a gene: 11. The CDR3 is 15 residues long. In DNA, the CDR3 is TGTGCCAGCACAGCGAGCCAGGGGGCTCCCTATGGCTACACCTTC. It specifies CASTASQGAPYGYTF.

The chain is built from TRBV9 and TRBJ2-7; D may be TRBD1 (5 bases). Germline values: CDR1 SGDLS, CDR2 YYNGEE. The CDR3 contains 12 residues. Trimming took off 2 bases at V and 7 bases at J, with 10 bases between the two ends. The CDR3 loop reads CASSVTGGEQYF. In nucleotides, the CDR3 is TGTGCCAGCAGCGTCACAGGTGGGGAGCAGTACTTC.

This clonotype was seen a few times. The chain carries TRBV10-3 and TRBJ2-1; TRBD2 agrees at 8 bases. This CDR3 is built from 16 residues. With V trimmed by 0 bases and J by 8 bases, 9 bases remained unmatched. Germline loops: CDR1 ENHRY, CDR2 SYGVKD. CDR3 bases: TGTGCCATCAGTGAGTCGACGGGACTAGGGGCCGATGAGCAGTTCTTC. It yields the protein CAISESTGLGADEQFF.

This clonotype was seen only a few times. CDR3 loop: CASSPGVGAKNYGYTF. The DNA of the CDR3 is TGTGCCAGCAGCCCAGGGGTGGGGGCGAAGAACTATGGCTACACCTTC. The V gene is TRBV7-9, the J gene TRBJ1-2; D perhaps matches TRBD1 (6 bases). V was clipped by 5 bases and J by 2 bases, with 18 bases between them. The germline V gene encodes CDR1 SEHNR and CDR2 FQNEAQ (reference sequence). The CDR3 is made up of 16 amino acids.

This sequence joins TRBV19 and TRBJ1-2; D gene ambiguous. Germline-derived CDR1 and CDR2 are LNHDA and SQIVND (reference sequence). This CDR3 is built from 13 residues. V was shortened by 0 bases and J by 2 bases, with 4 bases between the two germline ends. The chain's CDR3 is CASSIDSNYGYTF. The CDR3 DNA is TGTGCCAGTAGTATAGACAGCAACTATGGCTACACCTTC.

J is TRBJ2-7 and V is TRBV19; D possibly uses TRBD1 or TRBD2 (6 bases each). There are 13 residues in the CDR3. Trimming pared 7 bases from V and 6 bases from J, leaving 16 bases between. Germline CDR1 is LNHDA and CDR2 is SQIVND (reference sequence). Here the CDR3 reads CASTPGAKGEQYF. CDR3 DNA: TGTGCCAGTACTCCGGGGGCGAAAGGCGAGCAGTACTTC.

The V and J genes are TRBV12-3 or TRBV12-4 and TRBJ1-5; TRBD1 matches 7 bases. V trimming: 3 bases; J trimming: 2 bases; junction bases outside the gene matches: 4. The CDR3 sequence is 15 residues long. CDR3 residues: CASSFGGQGNQPQHF. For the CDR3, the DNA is TGTGCCAGCAGTTTCGGAGGACAGGGCAATCAGCCCCAGCATTTT.